This entry features one TCR beta chain sequence. TCRdb processed the 5' RACE reads anew with MiXCR; each CDR3 protein has one entry. The sample includes 450,000 to 650,000 distinct CDR3 sequences, more than 9% of them seen just once. Germline-derived CDR1 and CDR2 are DFQATT and SNEGSKA (reference sequence). This CDR3 spans 16 amino acids. V was trimmed by 4 bases and J by 5 bases, leaving 21 bases between them. The data were taken from a study of identical twins. The sample also formed part of further work on yellow fever vaccine responses in identical twins.

The chain joins TRBV20-1 to TRBJ2-1; maybe TRBD2 (5 bases). This clonotype originated in a woman under 30 in good health. The sample comprised PBMCs. CDR3 DNA sequence: TGCAGTGCTATGGACCTCGATGCTAGCTTTGACAATGAGCAGTTCTTC. The encoded protein is CSAMDLDASFDNEQFF.